This TCR beta chain was obtained from a study of T cell clonality in common variable immunodeficiency. The CDR3 is made up of 18 amino acids. Germline V CDR1 and CDR2: SNHLY, FYNNEI. The assay was immunoSEQ multiplex PCR, and TCRdb's table has in-frame clones only and misses some. The sample holds 39,000 or so clones, and no clone turns up only once. Most patients and controls had Caucasian heritage. Findings of the study overall: In common variable immunodeficiency, TCR beta chains reportedly carried fewer deletions and N-nucleotide insertions.

This clone was found a few times. Antigen: not known. The CDR3 extends 3 residues past the end of the read, so its final part is completed from the germline J gene. Sample: peripheral blood mononuclear cells. V usage is TRBV2 and J usage is TRBJ1-2, with a weak D call TRBD1 (5 bases). This receptor was obtained from a person between 18 and 75 years old in good health. The DNA read from the CDR3 is TGTGCCAGCAGTTCTCTGGGGACTAGCGGGCTTGGCACAGATACC. Its translation is CASSSLGTSGLGTDT. The full CDR3 protein is CASSSLGTSGLGTDTYTF.